This record concerns one TCR beta chain sequence. The data derive from a study of OX40 agonist ivuxolimab in advanced cancers. Study-wide context: At doses from 0.01 to 10 mg/kg, patients were given intravenous ivuxolimab every 2 weeks.

Samples were taken at baseline and on day 1 of cycles 4 and 7. The CDR3 is 15 residues long. Trimming shortened V by 7 bases and J by 4 bases, and 20 bases separated the two germline ends. Per the germline V gene, CDR1 is MDHEN and CDR2 is SYDVKM. Here immunoSEQ multiplex PCR was the method, and the copy in TCRdb shows in-frame clones only, minus some. Altogether some 99,000 clones are present, approximately 88% being singletons, with the ten largest covering approximately 0.5%. The chain recombines TRBV28 with TRBJ2-7; maybe TRBD2 (6 bases). This clonotype originated in an adult with an advanced solid tumor such as melanoma, head and neck, liver or kidney cancer. Sequences were derived from CD4+ or CD8+ T cells sorted from blood, sampled in a trial of the OX40 agonist ivuxolimab. CDR3 sequence reads: CASTPPRGFGYEQYF. In nucleotides, the CDR3 is TGTGCCAGCACCCCCCCGCGGGGATTTGGGTACGAGCAGTACTTC. Variable domain in full (rest from reference TRBV28 and TRBJ2-7): DVKVTQSSRYLVKRTGEKVFLECVQDMDHENMFWYRQDPGLGLRLIYFSYDVKMKEKGDIPEGYSVSREKKERFSLILESASTNQTSMYLCASTPPRGFGYEQYFGPGTRLTVT.